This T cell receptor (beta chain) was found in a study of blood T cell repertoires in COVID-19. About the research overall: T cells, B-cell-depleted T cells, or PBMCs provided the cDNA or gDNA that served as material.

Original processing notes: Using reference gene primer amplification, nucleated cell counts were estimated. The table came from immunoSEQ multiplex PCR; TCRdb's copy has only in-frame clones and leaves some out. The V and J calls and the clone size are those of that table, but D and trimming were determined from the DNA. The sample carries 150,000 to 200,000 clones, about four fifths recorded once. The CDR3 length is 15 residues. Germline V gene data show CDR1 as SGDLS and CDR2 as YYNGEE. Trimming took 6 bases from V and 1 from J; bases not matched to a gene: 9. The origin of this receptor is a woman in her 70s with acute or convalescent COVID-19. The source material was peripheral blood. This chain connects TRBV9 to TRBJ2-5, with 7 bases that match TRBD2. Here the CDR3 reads CASTRSGAVQETQYF. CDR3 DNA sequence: TGTGCCAGCACCCGAAGCGGGGCTGTCCAAGAGACCCAGTACTTC.